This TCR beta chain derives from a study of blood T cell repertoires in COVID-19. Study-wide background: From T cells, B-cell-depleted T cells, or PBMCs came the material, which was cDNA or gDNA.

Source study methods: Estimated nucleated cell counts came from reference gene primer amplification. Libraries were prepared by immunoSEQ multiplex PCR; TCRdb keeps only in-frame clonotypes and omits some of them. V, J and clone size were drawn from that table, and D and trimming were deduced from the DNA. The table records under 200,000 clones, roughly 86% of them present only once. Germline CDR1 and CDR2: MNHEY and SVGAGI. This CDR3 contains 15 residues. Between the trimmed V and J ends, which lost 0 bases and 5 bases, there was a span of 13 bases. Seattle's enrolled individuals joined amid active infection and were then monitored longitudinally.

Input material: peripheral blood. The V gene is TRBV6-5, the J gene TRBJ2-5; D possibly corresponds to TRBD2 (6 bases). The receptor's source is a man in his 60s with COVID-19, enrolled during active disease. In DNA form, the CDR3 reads TGTGCCAGCAGTTACTCAGTACTAGCCTATGAGACCCAGTACTTC. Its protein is CASSYSVLAYETQYF.